The 27 T cell receptor beta chains below all came from one sample that was sequenced in a study of vaccination and CD4 T cells after COVID-19 (dated 2022 in TCRdb). The library was produced with PCR. This sample was sequenced with an Illumina iSeq 100. At the Johns Hopkins FTIC core, DNA from the cultured CD4+ T cells underwent TCR sequencing with the Oncomine TCR Beta short-read assay. Using fastp at Q25 and MiXCR, TCRdb reprocessed the public reads and kept productive beta chains. Entries are consolidated by CDR3 protein sequence, retaining the most common genes and DNA. This sample comprises 13,000 or so distinct CDR3 sequences, approximately 40% of them detected only once. Of the sample, 9.4% falls within the top ten clones. This sample's treatment or condition label indicates: approximately nine-day PBMC culture with coronavirus spike peptide pools or control peptides (ViraFEST assay). Their specific antigens are unknown.

The sequenced sample consisted of CD4+ T cells from blood, cultured in vitro. Receptor source: a human donor who had recovered from COVID-19.

The chain's CDR3 is CASNKGSGELFF. Written as DNA, the CDR3 is TGTGCCAGCAATAAAGGTTCCGGGGAGCTGTTTTTT. V usage is TRBV25-1 and J usage is TRBJ2-2; no definite D call. From germline, CDR1 is MGHDK and CDR2 SYGVNS. Trimming removed 7 bases from V and 6 bases from J, with 9 bases in between. The CDR3 consists of 12 residues. Full variable domain (rest looked up from reference TRBV25-1 and TRBJ2-2): EADIYQTPRYLVIGTGKKITLECSQTMGHDKMYWYQQDPGMELHLIHYSYGVNSTEKGDLSSESTVSRIRTEHFPLTLESARPSHTSQYLCASNKGSGELFFGEGSRLTVL.

There are a few counts of this clonotype. The chain is built from TRBV6-1 and TRBJ1-3; the D is unclear. Trimming shortened V by 0 bases and J by 3 bases, and 0 bases separated the two germline ends. Germline V gene data show CDR1 as MNHNS and CDR2 as SASEGT. CDR3 size: 12 residues. The CDR3 DNA reads as TGTGCCAGCAGTGAAGCTGGAAACACCATATATTTT. Translating gives CASSEAGNTIYF.

The chain uses TRBV24-1 and TRBJ2-3; 11 bases agree with TRBD1. The length of the CDR3 is 15 residues. The germline CDR1 and CDR2 sequences are KGHDR and SFDVKD. Trimming took 4 bases from V and 3 from J; bases not matched to a gene: 2. This chain's CDR3 is CATSERDRGTDTQYF. In nucleotides, the CDR3 is TGTGCCACCAGTGAACGGGACAGGGGGACAGATACGCAGTATTTT.

This clonotype was seen only a few times. The chain couples TRBV15 to TRBJ1-5, with unresolved D. Germline V CDR1 and CDR2: LNHNV, YYDKDF (reference sequence). The CDR3 runs 15 residues. V was clipped by 3 bases and J by 4 bases, with 13 bases between them. CDR3 amino acids: CATSSRSGINQPQHF. CDR3 nucleotides: TGTGCCACCAGCAGTCGGTCAGGAATTAATCAGCCCCAGCATTTT. The variable domain in full, with the rest retrieved from reference TRBV15 and TRBJ1-5, is DAMVIQNPRYQVTQFGKPVTLSCSQTLNHNVMYWYQQKSSQAPKLLFHYYDKDFNNEADTPDNFQSRRPNTSFCFLDIRSPGLGDTAMYLCATSSRSGINQPQHFGDGTRLSIL.

This clonotype was recorded a few times. The V call is TRBV28, the J call TRBJ1-5, with D possibly TRBD1 on 5 matching bases. V lost 6 bases, J lost 7 bases, and 13 bases lay in between. Germline V gives CDR1 MDHEN, CDR2 SYDVKM. The CDR3 covers 13 residues. This CDR3 is CASRGGYGQPQHF. CDR3 in DNA: TGTGCCAGCAGGGGGGGGTATGGGCAGCCCCAGCATTTT. The variable domain in full, completed from reference TRBV28 and TRBJ1-5, reads DVKVTQSSRYLVKRTGEKVFLECVQDMDHENMFWYRQDPGLGLRLIYFSYDVKMKEKGDIPEGYSVSREKKERFSLILESASTNQTSMYLCASRGGYGQPQHFGDGTRLSIL.

This chain connects TRBV19 to TRBJ1-1, with TRBD1 matching 8 bases. Germline V gives CDR1 LNHDA, CDR2 SQIVND (reference sequence). CDR3 length: 15 residues. The trim removed 4 bases at V and 3 bases at J, leaving 7 bases unmatched. CDR3 residues: CASSTPTGGHTEAFF. The CDR3, as DNA: TGTGCCAGTAGTACCCCTACAGGGGGGCACACTGAAGCTTTCTTT.

This clonotype was found a few times. This chain links TRBV24-1 with TRBJ2-5; 9 nucleotides agree with TRBD2. The CDR3 has 15 amino acids. Trimming at V came to 8 bases and at J to 5 bases, leaving 11 bases not matched to a gene. CDR1 KGHDR and CDR2 SFDVKD come from the germline V gene. CDR3 DNA: TGTGCCACCATGGGGACTAGCTCCCCCGGGGAGACCCAGTACTTC. Amino acids: CATMGTSSPGETQYF.

CDR3 DNA sequence: TGTGCCAGTGCTGCAGGGGCGGGTGGGAATGAGCAGTTCTTC. Protein sequence: CASAAGAGGNEQFF. The gene calls are TRBV25-1 and TRBJ2-1; possible D gene TRBD1, 6 bases. Trimming removed 9 bases from V and 7 bases from J, with 19 bases in between. The CDR3 is made up of 14 amino acids. Looked up from germline, CDR1 is MGHDK and CDR2 is SYGVNS.

The V call is TRBV24-1, the J call TRBJ1-1; D may be TRBD1 (5 bases). The CDR3 consists of 17 residues. V was pared by 0 bases and J by 5 bases, with 18 bases between. Looked up from germline, CDR1 is KGHDR and CDR2 is SFDVKD. In DNA, the CDR3 is TGTGCCACCAGTGATTTGCAAGGAAGAGGGGTGAGAACTGAAGCTTTCTTT. Translation gives CATSDLQGRGVRTEAFF.

This chain joins TRBV20-1 and TRBJ2-1, with 10 bases aligning to TRBD1. The CDR3 totals 14 residues. V lost 5 bases to trimming and J lost 6 bases; unmatched junction nucleotides: 7. The germline CDR1 and CDR2 sequences are DFQATT and SNEGSKA (reference sequence). Written as DNA, the CDR3 is TGCAGTGCTCTTCACGGACAGGGGGTCAATGAGCAGTTCTTC. Translation: CSALHGQGVNEQFF.

The chain combines TRBV19 with TRBJ1-2; no clear D gene. The CDR3 sequence is 12 residues long. Trimming took 2 bases from V and 4 from J, leaving 5 bases between them. The germline CDR1 and CDR2 sequences are LNHDA and SQIVND (reference sequence). The CDR3 spells CASSIQAYGYTF. The CDR3 coding sequence is TGTGCCAGTAGTATACAGGCCTATGGCTACACCTTC. Full variable domain (rest looked up from reference TRBV19 and TRBJ1-2): DGGITQSPKYLFRKEGQNVTLSCEQNLNHDAMYWYRQDPGQGLRLIYYSQIVNDFQKGDIAEGYSVSREKKESFPLTVTSAQKNPTAFYLCASSIQAYGYTFGSGTRLTVV.

The chain recombines TRBV5-5 with TRBJ2-5; D uncertain. Trimming pared 2 bases from V and 5 bases from J, leaving 10 bases between. Germline V gene data show CDR1 as SGHKS and CDR2 as YYEKEE (reference sequence). This CDR3 has 13 residues. The CDR3 DNA is TGTGCCAGCAGCTTTAGTTCTTTGGAGACCCAGTACTTC. This translates into CASSFSSLETQYF.

This clonotype was counted only a few times. V usage is TRBV2 and J usage is TRBJ1-1, with D uncertain. V was clipped by 6 bases and J by 3 bases, with 14 bases between them. Germline V gives CDR1 SNHLY, CDR2 FYNNEI. This CDR3 has 14 amino acids. CDR3 protein: CASSKGLIDTEAFF. CDR3 nucleotides: TGTGCCAGCAGCAAAGGTTTGATAGACACTGAAGCTTTCTTT.

This clonotype was detected only a few times. The gene calls are TRBV5-1 and TRBJ1-6, with D possibly matching TRBD1 (6 bases). CDR3 length equals 17 residues. CDR1 and CDR2 from the germline V gene are SGHRS and YFSETQ. Trimming took 0 bases from V and 4 from J, leaving 14 bases between them. CDR3 nucleotides: TGCGCCAGCAGCTTGGCGGGGGGCCAGGGGTATAATTCACCCCTCCACTTT. Residues: CASSLAGGQGYNSPLHF.

This clonotype came up a few times. The chain joins TRBV28 to TRBJ1-1; D unresolved. Trimming removed 4 bases from V and 6 bases from J, with 18 bases in between. CDR3 length: 15 amino acids. CDR1 MDHEN and CDR2 SYDVKM come from the germline V gene. Here the CDR3 reads CASSSQVAGEPEAFF. CDR3 DNA sequence: TGTGCCAGCAGTTCCCAAGTCGCCGGGGAGCCTGAAGCTTTCTTT.

Concerning this clonotype itself: One junction end disagrees with the germline gene, perhaps due to a read error. The CDR3 reads CCARPDGYTF. The CDR3 DNA sequence: TGCTGTGCTAGACCCGACGGCTACACCTTC. The chain recombines TRBV20-1 with TRBJ1-2; D call uncertain. Germline assignment: CDR1 DFQATT and CDR2 SNEGSKA (reference sequence). The CDR3 covers 10 residues.

The chain employs TRBV20-1 and TRBJ2-7; 11 nucleotides align to TRBD1. CDR1 and CDR2 (germline): DFQATT, SNEGSKA (reference sequence). V was pared by 1 base and J by 3 bases, with 2 bases of the junction left unmatched. The CDR3 contains 14 residues. As DNA, the CDR3 is TGCAGTGCTAGAGTGGGGACAGGGGGCTACGAGCAGTACTTC. Amino acid sequence: CSARVGTGGYEQYF.

The chain links TRBV27 to TRBJ1-6; the D is unclear. The V gene lost 1 base and the J gene lost 1 base, with 11 bases spanning the gap. The CDR3 runs 17 residues. From germline, CDR1 is MNHEY and CDR2 SMNVEV (reference sequence). CDR3 nucleotides: TGTGCCAGCAGTTTATTATGGGATAGTTCCTATAATTCACCCCTCCACTTT. Its protein product is CASSLLWDSSYNSPLHF.

The genes are TRBV6-5 and TRBJ1-5; D might be TRBD1 (5 bases). V was trimmed by 4 bases and J by 6 bases, leaving 16 bases between them. The CDR3 is 15 amino acids. The germline V gene encodes CDR1 MNHEY and CDR2 SVGAGI. The CDR3: CASSSHGGMGQPQHF. In nucleotides, the CDR3 is TGTGCCAGCAGTTCCCACGGGGGAATGGGTCAGCCCCAGCATTTT.

This clonotype has just a few counts. The V gene is TRBV20-1, the J gene TRBJ2-5; TRBD1 or TRBD2 may be the D gene (5 bases each). Germline V CDR1 and CDR2: DFQATT, SNEGSKA (reference sequence). The CDR3 is 14 residues long. Trimming took 0 bases from V and 7 from J, leaving 15 bases between them. CDR3 loop: CSARDNLGDATQYF. The CDR3 coding sequence is TGCAGTGCTAGAGATAATTTGGGGGATGCGACCCAGTACTTC.

The V and J genes are TRBV28 and TRBJ1-4; 8 bases are a match to TRBD1. The V segment lost 6 bases and the J segment 5 bases; nucleotides outside the gene matches: 5. The CDR3 sequence is 14 residues long. Germline values: CDR1 MDHEN, CDR2 SYDVKM. The CDR3 is CASSRGQENEKLFF. For the CDR3, the DNA is TGTGCCAGCAGCCGGGGACAGGAGAATGAAAAACTGTTTTTT. Full variable domain (outside the CDR3, taken from reference TRBV28 and TRBJ1-4): DVKVTQSSRYLVKRTGEKVFLECVQDMDHENMFWYRQDPGLGLRLIYFSYDVKMKEKGDIPEGYSVSREKKERFSLILESASTNQTSMYLCASSRGQENEKLFFGSGTQLSVL.

This chain links TRBV7-2 with TRBJ2-3, with D possibly being TRBD2 (6 bases). V lost 2 bases and J lost 2, with 14 bases in between. The CDR3 consists of 16 residues. Germline CDR1 reads SGHTA; CDR2 reads FQGNSA. CDR3 sequence: CASSLSRDWDTDTQYF. The CDR3 region has the DNA TGTGCCAGCAGCTTATCCCGGGACTGGGACACAGATACGCAGTATTTT. Full variable domain (remainder filled in from reference TRBV7-2 and TRBJ2-3): GAGVSQSPSNKVTEKGKDVELRCDPISGHTALYWYRQSLGQGLEFLIYFQGNSAPDKSGLPSDRFSAERTGGSVSTLTIQRTQQEDSAVYLCASSLSRDWDTDTQYFGPGTRLTVL.

This clonotype occurred a few times. The V call is TRBV4-2, the J call TRBJ2-5, with D possibly TRBD1 on 6 matching bases. Germline assignment: CDR1 LGHNA and CDR2 YNFKEQ. The CDR3 is made up of 13 amino acids. The V end was cut by 2 bases, the J end by 5 bases, with 9 bases between. The CDR3 DNA reads as TGTGCCAGCAGCCAAAGCAGGGGCGAGACCCAGTACTTC. Translated, it gives CASSQSRGETQYF.

The rearrangement joins TRBV6-1 to TRBJ1-6; D is perhaps TRBD1 (5 bases). V lost 5 bases and J lost 9, with 20 bases in between. The CDR3 is made up of 16 amino acids. The germline V gene encodes CDR1 MNHNS and CDR2 SASEGT. CDR3 loop: CASSTAGGGGSSPLHF. The CDR3 region has the DNA TGTGCCAGCAGTACCGCCGGGGGTGGCGGGAGTTCACCCCTCCACTTT.

The CDR3 loop is CASSAGWATEAFF. The CDR3 DNA reads as TGTGCCAGTAGTGCGGGGTGGGCCACTGAAGCTTTCTTT. The chain employs TRBV19 and TRBJ1-1; the D is unclear. Germline CDR1 is LNHDA and CDR2 is SQIVND (reference sequence). Trimming cost V 5 bases and J 4 bases, with 11 bases left between them. This CDR3 has 13 residues.

The CDR3 coding sequence is TGTGCTAGTGGTTTGATGGCAGGGGGGTATAGAAACACCATATATTTT. Amino acids: CASGLMAGGYRNTIYF. This chain joins TRBV12-5 and TRBJ1-3; TRBD1 matches at 7 bases. Germline CDR1 and CDR2: LGHNT and FRNRAP. This CDR3 comprises 16 residues. J gave up 5 bases and V 2 bases, and 9 bases lay outside the gene matches.

J is TRBJ2-7 and V is TRBV20-1; TRBD1 matches 8 bases. Germline CDR1 DFQATT, CDR2 SNEGSKA (reference sequence). This CDR3 contains 11 residues. Trimming cost V 5 bases and J 9 bases; bases outside gene matches: 6. Here the CDR3 DNA reads TGCAGTGCTGCCACAGGGGGTTGGCAGTACTTC. This sequence encodes CSAATGGWQYF.